This paragraph reports one T cell receptor beta chain. This clone appeared a single time. Its antigen is currently not known. Base qualities are not provided; no much larger clone lies one nucleotide away. This sample is drawn from a study of blood T cell repertoires in COVID-19 (dated by TCRdb to 2020 to 2021). About the investigation overall: Samples covering the acute and convalescent phases of COVID-19 were provided by collaborators in the United States, Italy and Spain. The samples were drawn from two sources: the first 160 participants of the ongoing ImmuneRACE study, and fewer than 1,500 subjects contributed by 6 global collaborators. Subjects who had been exposed to COVID-19, were actively infected with it, or had recovered from it provided the deeply sampled blood TCRbeta repertoires that made up the dataset. Where available, HLA class I and class II types were taken from metadata supplied by the sample provider and were not determined by assay-based typing. The repertoires were made available in a free public database intended to serve as a resource for research on the immune response to SARS-CoV-2. Sample metadata almost always included a de-identified subject ID, COVID-19 status, age in years and sex. The material from the prospective study consisted of cDNA or gDNA derived from T cells, B-cell-depleted T cells, or PBMCs. Results the study describes overall, beyond this receptor: How much clinical and demographic metadata was included differed by source and by participant, and the metadata was provided uncurated.

TCRbeta CDR3 regions were amplified from genomic DNA by means of the immunoSEQ Assay, a bias-controlled multiplex PCR. As for the authors' bioinformatics: The number of nucleated cells in each sample was estimated from the amplification of reference gene primers within the assay. To quantify the absolute abundance of each unique TCRbeta CDR3 rearrangement, sequence reads were collapsed and filtered. For each sample, productive Simpson clonality was calculated by taking the square root of Simpson's diversity index across productive rearrangements. The immuneACCESS repertoire file appears here via TCRdb, limited to in-frame rearrangements. These files lack a portion of the clones; in checked studies, under half of the deficit traces to unresolved V genes, and the cause of the others is not known. The DNA gave D and trimming, while V, J and clone size come from that table. The sample table lists 50,000 to 75,000 clones, around 73% of them with a count of one. 14% of the sample is taken by the ten largest.

One collaborating source in Seattle enrolled patients during active infection and followed them longitudinally through the course of disease. Collaborating institutions collected whole blood in K2EDTA tubes following their own protocols. Collaborator samples were shipped for TCRbeta analysis as frozen whole blood, isolated PBMCs, or DNA extracted from either sample type. The CDR3, cysteine through phenylalanine, is 15 amino acids long. Of all the DNA, just the CDR3 is kept, 45 bases in frame from base 1. Looking up the germline V gene yields CDR1 KGHDR and CDR2 SFDVKD. Trimming accounts for 4 bases at V and 2 bases at J, while the number of junction bases matched to no gene is 3.

The TCR was taken from a man aged 55 to 70 with COVID-19, enrolled during active disease. The chain joins TRBV24-1 to TRBJ2-3; 9 bases in the middle match TRBD2. Sequencing was performed on peripheral blood. The DNA is as follows: TGTGCCACCAGTGAGAGCGGGAGGCCCACAGATACGCAGTATTTT. Its coded protein is CATSESGRPTDTQYF.